This T cell receptor (beta chain) was captured in a study of blood T cell repertoires in COVID-19. The wider study: Samples came from the United States, Italy and Spain, spanning acute and convalescent COVID-19. PBMCs, B-cell-depleted T cells, or T cells were the source of the cDNA or gDNA that made up the material.

Under the authors' procedure: Cell counts per sample came from amplifying reference gene primers. The assay was immunoSEQ multiplex PCR, and TCRdb's table has in-frame clones only and misses some. V and J calls and clone size follow that table, whereas D and trimming were derived from the DNA. The data hold over 95,000 clones, with roughly 90% observed a single time. This CDR3 contains 14 residues. The germline V gene encodes CDR1 SGHTA and CDR2 FQGTGA. This clonotype was sampled from a woman in her sixties or seventies who had recovered from COVID-19. The sample taken for sequencing was peripheral blood. This chain connects TRBV7-3 to TRBJ2-7, with 9 bases lining up with TRBD1. CDR3 amino acids: CATQWTGVTYEQYF. Here the CDR3 DNA reads TGTGCTACGCAATGGACAGGGGTGACCTACGAGCAGTACTTC. Supplemented by reference TRBV7-3 and TRBJ2-7, the full variable domain reads GAGVSQTPSNKVTEKGKYVELRCDPISGHTALYWYRQSLGQGPEFLIYFQGTGAADDSGLPNDRFFAVRPEGSVSTLKIQRTERGDSAVYLCATQWTGVTYEQYFGPGTRLTVT.